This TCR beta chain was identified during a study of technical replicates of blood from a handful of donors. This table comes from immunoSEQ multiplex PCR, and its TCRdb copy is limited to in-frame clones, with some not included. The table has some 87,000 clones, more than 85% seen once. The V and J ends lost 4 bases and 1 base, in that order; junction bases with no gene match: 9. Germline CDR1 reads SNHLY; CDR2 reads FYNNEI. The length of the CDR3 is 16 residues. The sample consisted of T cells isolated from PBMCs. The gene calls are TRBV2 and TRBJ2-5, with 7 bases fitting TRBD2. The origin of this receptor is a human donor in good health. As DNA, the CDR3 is TGTGCCAGCAGTGTCTGGGAGGGATGGATCCAAGAGACCCAGTACTTC. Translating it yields CASSVWEGWIQETQYF.